The 6 T cell receptor beta chains below all came from one sample that was sequenced in a study of long-term antiretroviral therapy in people with HIV. Version v3.0 of the immunoSEQ assay was performed at survey level. Libraries were prepared by immunoSEQ multiplex PCR; TCRdb keeps only in-frame clonotypes and omits some of them. The sample has 21,000 or so clones; around 80% are singletons. Sequenced here: unsorted PBMCs, sampled 0.3 years after starting antiretroviral therapy. The receptor source for this set is a man aged 45-60 years with HIV.

There are a few counts of this clone. The chain joins TRBV29-1 to TRBJ1-1; tentatively, D is TRBD1 (5 bases). Germline CDR1 reads SQVTM; CDR2 reads ANQGSEA. The CDR3 loop spans 12 amino acids. Deletions cut 5 bases from V and 5 bases from J, with 12 bases between. The CDR3 sequence is CSVQRGGTEAFF. CDR3 in DNA: TGCAGCGTTCAAAGGGGAGGGACTGAAGCTTTCTTT. Based on the CDR3 plus reference TRBV29-1 and TRBJ1-1, the full variable domain is SAVISQKPSRDICQRGTSLTIQCQVDSQVTMMFWYRQQPGQSLTLIATANQGSEATYESGFVIDKFPISRPNLTFSTLTVSNMSPEDSSIYLCSVQRGGTEAFFGQGTRLTVV.

V is TRBV7-9 and J is TRBJ2-5; 12 positions match TRBD2. The germline V gene encodes CDR1 SEHNR and CDR2 FQNEAQ (reference sequence). This CDR3 has 15 residues. V lost 6 bases, J lost 5 bases, and 7 bases stayed unmatched. This chain's CDR3 is CASSSGLAGGETQYF. Written as DNA, the CDR3 is TGTGCCAGCAGTTCGGGACTAGCGGGCGGGGAGACCCAGTACTTC.

The chain joins TRBV7-2 to TRBJ2-1, with a weak D call TRBD2 (5 bases). CDR3 length: 14 residues. With 2 bases removed from V and 9 bases from J, the gap between germline ends came to 14 bases. Germline V lookup: CDR1 SGHTA, CDR2 FQGNSA. The CDR3 bases are TGTGCCAGCAGCTTATATGAGGGAAGAAGTGAGCAGTTCTTC. It yields the protein CASSLYEGRSEQFF. The full variable domain, rest sourced from reference TRBV7-2 and TRBJ2-1, is GAGVSQSPSNKVTEKGKDVELRCDPISGHTALYWYRQSLGQGLEFLIYFQGNSAPDKSGLPSDRFSAERTGGSVSTLTIQRTQQEDSAVYLCASSLYEGRSEQFFGPGTRLTVL.

This chain links TRBV13 with TRBJ2-1; D is perhaps TRBD1 (5 bases). This CDR3 is 16 amino acids long. V was shortened by 1 base and J by 1 base, with 11 bases between the two germline ends. Germline V lookup: CDR1 PRHDT, CDR2 FYEKMQ (reference sequence). CDR3 sequence reads: CASSLEPRESYNEQFF. In nucleotides, the CDR3 is TGTGCCAGCAGCTTAGAACCCAGGGAATCCTACAATGAGCAGTTCTTC.

This rearrangement joins TRBV11-2 to TRBJ2-7, with D unclear. CDR3 length: 12 residues. Per germline, CDR1 SGHAT and CDR2 FQNNGV. Trimming took 4 bases from V and 5 from J, leaving 9 bases between them. CDR3 DNA sequence: TGTGCCAGCAGCTCCGACCGCAACGAGCAGTACTTC. Residues: CASSSDRNEQYF.

J is TRBJ1-2 and V is TRBV5-1; D is ambiguous. V lost 0 bases, J lost 2 bases, and 11 bases lay in between. CDR3 length equals 15 residues. Germline V gene sequence: CDR1 SGHRS, CDR2 YFSETQ. The CDR3 coding sequence is TGCGCCAGCAGCTTGGATCACGGCTCAAACTATGGCTACACCTTC. Translation gives CASSLDHGSNYGYTF.